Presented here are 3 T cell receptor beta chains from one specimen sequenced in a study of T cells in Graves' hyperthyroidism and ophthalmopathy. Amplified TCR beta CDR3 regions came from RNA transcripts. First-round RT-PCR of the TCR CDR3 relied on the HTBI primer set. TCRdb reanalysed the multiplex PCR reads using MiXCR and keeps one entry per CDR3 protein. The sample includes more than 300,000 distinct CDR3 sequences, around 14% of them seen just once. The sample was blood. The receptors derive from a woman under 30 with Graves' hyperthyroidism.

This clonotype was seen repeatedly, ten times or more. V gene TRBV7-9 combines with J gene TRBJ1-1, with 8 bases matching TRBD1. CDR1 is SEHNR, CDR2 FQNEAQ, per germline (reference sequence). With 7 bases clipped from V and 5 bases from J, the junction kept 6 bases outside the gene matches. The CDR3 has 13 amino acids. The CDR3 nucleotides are TGTGCCAGCACCCTACAGGGGGGGACTGAAGCTTTCTTT. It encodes CASTLQGGTEAFF.

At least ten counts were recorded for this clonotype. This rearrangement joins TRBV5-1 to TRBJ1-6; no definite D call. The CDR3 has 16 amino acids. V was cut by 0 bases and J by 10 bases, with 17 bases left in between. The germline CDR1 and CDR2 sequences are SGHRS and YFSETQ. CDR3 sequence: CASSLVQQRFGSPLHF. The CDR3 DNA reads TGCGCCAGCAGCTTGGTGCAACAGCGTTTTGGGTCACCCCTCCACTTT.

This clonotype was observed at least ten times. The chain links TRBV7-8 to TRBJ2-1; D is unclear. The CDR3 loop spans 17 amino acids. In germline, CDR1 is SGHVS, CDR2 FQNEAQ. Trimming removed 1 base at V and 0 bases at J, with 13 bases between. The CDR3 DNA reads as TGTGCCAGCAGCTTAGTCCGGTTTGGGAACTCCTACAATGAGCAGTTCTTC. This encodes CASSLVRFGNSYNEQFF. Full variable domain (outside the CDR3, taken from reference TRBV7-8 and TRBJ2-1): GAGVSQSPRYKVAKRGQDVALRCDPISGHVSLFWYQQALGQGPEFLTYFQNEAQLDKSGLPSDRFFAERPEGSVSTLKIQRTQQEDSAVYLCASSLVRFGNSYNEQFFGPGTRLTVL.